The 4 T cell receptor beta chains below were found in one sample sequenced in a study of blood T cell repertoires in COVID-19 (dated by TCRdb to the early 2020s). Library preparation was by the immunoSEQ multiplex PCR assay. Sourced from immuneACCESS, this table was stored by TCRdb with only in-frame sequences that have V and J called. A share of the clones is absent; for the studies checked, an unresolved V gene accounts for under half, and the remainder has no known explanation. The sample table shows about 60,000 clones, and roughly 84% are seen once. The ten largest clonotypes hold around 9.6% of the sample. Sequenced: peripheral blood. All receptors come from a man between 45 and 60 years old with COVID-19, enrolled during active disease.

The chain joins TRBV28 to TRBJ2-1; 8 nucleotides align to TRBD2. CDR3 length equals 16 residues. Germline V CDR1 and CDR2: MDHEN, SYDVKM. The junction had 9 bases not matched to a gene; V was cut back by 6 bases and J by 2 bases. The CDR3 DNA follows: TGTGCCAGCAGCCCCTCTTCGGGAGGGCCCTACAATGAGCAGTTCTTC. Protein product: CASSPSSGGPYNEQFF.

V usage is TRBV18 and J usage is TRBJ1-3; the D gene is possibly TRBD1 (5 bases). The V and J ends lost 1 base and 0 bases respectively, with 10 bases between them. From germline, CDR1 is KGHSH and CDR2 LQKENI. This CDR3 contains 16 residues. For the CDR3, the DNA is TGTGCCAGCTCACCACAAGGGCAGGGCTCTGGAAACACCATATATTTT. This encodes CASSPQGQGSGNTIYF.

In nucleotides, the CDR3 is TGTGCCTCACAGGGACGGCTATACACTGAAGCTTTCTTT. Residues: CASQGRLYTEAFF. V is TRBV30 and J is TRBJ1-1; TRBD1 might be the D (6 bases). Between the trimmed V and J ends, which lost 7 bases and 3 bases, there was a span of 15 bases. The CDR3 consists of 13 residues. Per the germline V gene, CDR1 is GTSNPN and CDR2 is SVGIG (reference sequence).

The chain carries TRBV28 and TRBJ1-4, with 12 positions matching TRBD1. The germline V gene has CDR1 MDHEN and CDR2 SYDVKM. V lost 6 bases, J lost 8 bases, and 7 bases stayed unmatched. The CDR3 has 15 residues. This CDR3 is CASRPPGQGAEKLFF. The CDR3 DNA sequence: TGTGCCAGCAGACCCCCGGGACAGGGGGCGGAAAAACTGTTTTTT.